This T cell receptor beta chain was identified during a study of type 1 regulatory T cells. Study details: T-allo10 is a Tr1-enriched, alloantigen-specific CD4 T cell product made in vitro. Study-level points and caveats: Tr1 cells had a more restricted TCR repertoire than non-Tr1 cells.

Comment on this clonotype: Its target is unknown.

TCRdb reprocessed the reads with MiXCR, giving one entry per CDR3 protein. The sample lists roughly 60,000 distinct CDR3 sequences, 62% occurring once. Trimming stripped 0 bases from V and 0 bases from J, with 9 bases between. Germline lookup yields CDR1 MNHEY and CDR2 SVGAGI. The CDR3 runs 15 residues. The receptor was derived from a human donor in good health. V and J are TRBV6-5 and TRBJ2-7; no clear D gene. The material sequenced was cultured non-Tr1 T cells, either the whole culture or a sorted T cell fraction (not recorded which). CDR3 nucleotide sequence: TGTGCCAGCAGTTACTCGAGAGCGAACTCCTACGAGCAGTACTTC. It specifies CASSYSRANSYEQYF.